A selection of T cell receptor beta chains follows, all from one sample in a study of cytomegalovirus exposure and HLA in healthy donors. This table comes from immunoSEQ multiplex PCR, and its TCRdb copy is limited to in-frame clones, with some not included. The sample consists of 200,000 to 250,000 clones, about 80% of them appearing once. The sequencing sample was made of PBMCs. The receptors come from a woman in her fifties or sixties in good health and CMV-seropositive. Both conserved end residues are trimmed from each CDR3. The order of the fields is V gene, J gene, CDR3 protein.

v_gene: TRBV7-6
j_gene: TRBJ1-5
CDR3aa: ASRLSRDANQPQH

v_gene: TRBV18
j_gene: TRBJ1-2
CDR3aa: ASSSQGGADGYT

v_gene: TRBV15
j_gene: TRBJ1-2
CDR3aa: ATSRGQLYGYT

v_gene: TRBV6-4
j_gene: TRBJ1-6
CDR3aa: ASSGQGGSPLH

v_gene: TRBV6-1
j_gene: TRBJ1-5
CDR3aa: ASSATGNQPQH

v_gene: TRBV18
j_gene: TRBJ2-7
CDR3aa: ASSPQSGGRYEQY

v_gene: TRBV11-1
j_gene: TRBJ2-5
CDR3aa: ASSLDGRNQETQY

v_gene: TRBV6-1
j_gene: TRBJ1-5
CDR3aa: ASSEGDREWQPQH

v_gene: TRBV19
j_gene: TRBJ2-5
CDR3aa: ASSINFAGEQY

v_gene: TRBV7-9
j_gene: TRBJ1-5
CDR3aa: ASSLDGSSNQPQH

v_gene: TRBV2
j_gene: TRBJ1-5
CDR3aa: ASSVGQIGNQPQH

v_gene: TRBV5-1
j_gene: TRBJ1-4
CDR3aa: ASSLTGLNEKLF

v_gene: TRBV19
j_gene: TRBJ2-5
CDR3aa: ASSTGQGGETQY

v_gene: TRBV25-1
j_gene: TRBJ1-2
CDR3aa: ASSDSTGLYGYT

v_gene: TRBV7-9
j_gene: TRBJ1-3
CDR3aa: ASSLVTDSGNTIY

v_gene: TRBV5-6
j_gene: TRBJ2-7
CDR3aa: ASSRRRGFYEQY

v_gene: TRBV5-1
j_gene: TRBJ2-2
CDR3aa: ASSLRQGNTGELF

v_gene: TRBV15
j_gene: TRBJ1-2
CDR3aa: ATSRGGGGDYGYT

v_gene: TRBV2
j_gene: TRBJ2-2
CDR3aa: ASGQQGGTGELF

v_gene: TRBV28
j_gene: TRBJ1-2
CDR3aa: ASRSSGQRYGYT

v_gene: TRBV23-1
j_gene: TRBJ1-2
CDR3aa: ASSQSGGANYGYT

v_gene: TRBV6-1
j_gene: TRBJ1-1
CDR3aa: ASSNGGRVAF

v_gene: TRBV18
j_gene: TRBJ1-5
CDR3aa: ASSPGAGYNQPQH

v_gene: TRBV28
j_gene: TRBJ1-1
CDR3aa: ATNSRGTGTEAF

v_gene: TRBV4-2
j_gene: TRBJ2-7
CDR3aa: ASSHQQGAYEQY

v_gene: TRBV19
j_gene: TRBJ1-5
CDR3aa: ASSMSRALNQPQH

v_gene: TRBV6-5
j_gene: TRBJ1-1
CDR3aa: ASSPIGEGTEAF

v_gene: TRBV30
j_gene: TRBJ2-3
CDR3aa: AWSVLREGRDTQY

v_gene: TRBV30
j_gene: TRBJ2-5
CDR3aa: AWVSGETQY

v_gene: TRBV4-3
j_gene: TRBJ1-2
CDR3aa: ASSQARNYGYT

v_gene: TRBV29-1
j_gene: TRBJ1-4
CDR3aa: SVSHGGEKLF

v_gene: TRBV28
j_gene: TRBJ1-1
CDR3aa: ASSLMTGAGSTEAF

v_gene: TRBV4-3
j_gene: TRBJ1-2
CDR3aa: ASSQGAGPNYGYT

v_gene: TRBV7-2
j_gene: TRBJ2-3
CDR3aa: ASSKRQGASDTQY

v_gene: TRBV5-1
j_gene: TRBJ2-7
CDR3aa: ASSLGGTSGSLGNEQY

v_gene: TRBV28
j_gene: TRBJ2-7
CDR3aa: ASSLSGFEQY

v_gene: TRBV18
j_gene: TRBJ2-1
CDR3aa: ASSPPGLASYNEQF

v_gene: TRBV5-4
j_gene: TRBJ1-2
CDR3aa: ASSEDSQWVGYT

v_gene: TRBV5-1
j_gene: TRBJ2-5
CDR3aa: ASSPQGKETQY

v_gene: TRBV5-1
j_gene: TRBJ1-1
CDR3aa: ASSLAQGAGTEAF

v_gene: TRBV7-2
j_gene: TRBJ2-4
CDR3aa: ASSSQGGGDIQY

v_gene: TRBV15
j_gene: TRBJ2-3
CDR3aa: ATSRVQGAGTQY

v_gene: TRBV30
j_gene: TRBJ2-1
CDR3aa: AWRASGRKDEQF

v_gene: TRBV5-1
j_gene: TRBJ2-1
CDR3aa: ASGTSGTNEQF

v_gene: TRBV5-1
j_gene: TRBJ2-2
CDR3aa: ASSSGTTTNTGELF

v_gene: TRBV5-1
j_gene: TRBJ2-3
CDR3aa: ASNLRGDTQY